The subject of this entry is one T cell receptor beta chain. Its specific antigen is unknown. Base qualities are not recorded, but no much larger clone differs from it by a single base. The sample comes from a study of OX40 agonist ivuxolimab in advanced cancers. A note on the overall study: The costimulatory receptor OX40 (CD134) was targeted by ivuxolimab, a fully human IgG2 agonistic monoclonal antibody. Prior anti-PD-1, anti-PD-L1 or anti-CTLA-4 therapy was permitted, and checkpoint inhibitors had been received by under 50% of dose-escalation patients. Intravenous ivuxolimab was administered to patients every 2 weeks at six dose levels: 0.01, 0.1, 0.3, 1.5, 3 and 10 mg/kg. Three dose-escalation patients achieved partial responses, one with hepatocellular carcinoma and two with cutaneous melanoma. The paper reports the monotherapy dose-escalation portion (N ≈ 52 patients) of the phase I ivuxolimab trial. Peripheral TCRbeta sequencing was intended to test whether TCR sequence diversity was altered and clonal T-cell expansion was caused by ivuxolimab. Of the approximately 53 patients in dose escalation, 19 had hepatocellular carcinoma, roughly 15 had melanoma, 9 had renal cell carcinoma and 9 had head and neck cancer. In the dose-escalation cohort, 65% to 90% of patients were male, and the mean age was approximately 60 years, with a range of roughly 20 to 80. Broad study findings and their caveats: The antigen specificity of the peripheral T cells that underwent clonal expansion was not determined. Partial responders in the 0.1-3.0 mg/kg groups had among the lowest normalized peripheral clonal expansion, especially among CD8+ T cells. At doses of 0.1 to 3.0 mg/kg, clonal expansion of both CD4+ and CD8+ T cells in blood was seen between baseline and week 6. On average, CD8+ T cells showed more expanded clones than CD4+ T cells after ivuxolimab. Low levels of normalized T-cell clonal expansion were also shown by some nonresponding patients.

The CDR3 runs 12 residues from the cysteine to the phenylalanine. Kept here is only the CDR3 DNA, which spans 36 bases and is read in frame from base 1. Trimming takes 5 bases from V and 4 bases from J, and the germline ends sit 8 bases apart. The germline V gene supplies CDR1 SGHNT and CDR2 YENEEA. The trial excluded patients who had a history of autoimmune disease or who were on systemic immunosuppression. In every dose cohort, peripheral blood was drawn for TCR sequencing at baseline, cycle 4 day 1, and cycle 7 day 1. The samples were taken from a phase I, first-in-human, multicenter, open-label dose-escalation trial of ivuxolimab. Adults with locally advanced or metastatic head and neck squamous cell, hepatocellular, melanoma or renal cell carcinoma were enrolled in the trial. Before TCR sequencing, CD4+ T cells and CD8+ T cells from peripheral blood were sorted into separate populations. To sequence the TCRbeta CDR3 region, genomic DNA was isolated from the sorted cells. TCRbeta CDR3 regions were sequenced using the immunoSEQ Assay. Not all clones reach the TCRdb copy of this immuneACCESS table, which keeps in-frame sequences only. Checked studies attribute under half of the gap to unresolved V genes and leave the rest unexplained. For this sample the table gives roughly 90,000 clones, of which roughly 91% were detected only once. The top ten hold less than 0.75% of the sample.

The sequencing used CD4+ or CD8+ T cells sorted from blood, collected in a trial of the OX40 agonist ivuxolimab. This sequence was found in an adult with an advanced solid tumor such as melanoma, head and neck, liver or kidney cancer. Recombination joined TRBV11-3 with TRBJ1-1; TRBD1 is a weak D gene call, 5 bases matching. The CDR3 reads CASSDSGTEAFF. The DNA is TGTGCCAGCAGCGACAGTGGCACTGAAGCTTTCTTT.